This is a list of T cell receptor beta chains from one sample in a study of identifying expanded T cells in peripheral blood. The assay was immunoSEQ multiplex PCR, and TCRdb's table has in-frame clones only and misses some. Of about 130,000 clones in the sample, 80% to 90% are singletons; the top ten hold about 8%. Material: blood. These receptor sequences come from a person aged 18-70 years in good health. The CDR3 runs from the conserved cysteine through the conserved F or W. The order of the fields is D gene, J gene, V gene, clone size, CDR3 DNA, CDR3 protein. A D gene is named only where the DNA matches it firmly. Size is stated for part of the rows, as once, few or many counts, or as a class when the clone is expanded.

d_gene: TRBD1
j_gene: TRBJ1-3
v_gene: TRBV14
abundance: .
CDR3nt: TGTGCCAGCAGCAGATCGGGACAGACTGGAAACACCATATATTTT
CDR3aa: CASSRSGQTGNTIYF

d_gene: TRBD1
j_gene: TRBJ1-1
v_gene: TRBV29-1
abundance: .
CDR3nt: TGCAGCGCGGAGGACAGGGATGTTGAAGCTTTCTTT
CDR3aa: CSAEDRDVEAFF

d_gene: .
j_gene: TRBJ1-1
v_gene: TRBV7-2
abundance: .
CDR3nt: TGTGCCAGCAGCTACAGGGCCATGAACACTGAAGCTTTCTTT
CDR3aa: CASSYRAMNTEAFF

d_gene: .
j_gene: TRBJ2-2
v_gene: TRBV19
abundance: .
CDR3nt: TGTGCCAGTACGGAGGTGGGCGGGCGGAACACCGGGGAGCTGTTTTTT
CDR3aa: CASTEVGGRNTGELFF

d_gene: .
j_gene: TRBJ2-1
v_gene: TRBV4-3
abundance: .
CDR3nt: TGCGCCAGCAGCCCACAGAACGGGGGCTACAATGAGCAGTTCTTC
CDR3aa: CASSPQNGGYNEQFF

d_gene: TRBD1
j_gene: TRBJ1-2
v_gene: TRBV6-6
abundance: .
CDR3nt: TGTGCCAGCAAACCTCCTACCGGGACAGGGTCCGGCTACACCTTC
CDR3aa: CASKPPTGTGSGYTF

d_gene: .
j_gene: TRBJ2-7
v_gene: TRBV7-7
abundance: .
CDR3nt: TGTGCCAGCAGTCACGGGGAACACTACGAGCAGTACTTC
CDR3aa: CASSHGEHYEQYF

d_gene: TRBD1
j_gene: TRBJ2-4
v_gene: TRBV10-3
abundance: .
CDR3nt: TGTGCCACTTCAAGGACAGGCCTCTCGGGCAAAAACATTCAGTACTTC
CDR3aa: CATSRTGLSGKNIQYF

d_gene: .
j_gene: TRBJ2-7
v_gene: TRBV10-3
abundance: .
CDR3nt: TGTGCCATCAGTGAGTCGACTAACCTCTACGAGCAGTACTTC
CDR3aa: CAISESTNLYEQYF

d_gene: .
j_gene: TRBJ1-6
v_gene: TRBV9
abundance: .
CDR3nt: TGTGCCAGCAGCGCAGGACAAGGTAGAAGGTCCCACTATAATTCACCCCTCCACTTT
CDR3aa: CASSAGQGRRSHYNSPLHF

d_gene: .
j_gene: TRBJ2-5
v_gene: TRBV5-1
abundance: .
CDR3nt: TGCGCCAGCAGCTTGTACGGACAGCAAGAGACCCAGTACTTC
CDR3aa: CASSLYGQQETQYF

d_gene: .
j_gene: TRBJ1-3
v_gene: TRBV16
abundance: .
CDR3nt: TGTGCCAGCAGCCAATCTAGGAGATCTGGAAACACCATATATTTT
CDR3aa: CASSQSRRSGNTIYF

d_gene: .
j_gene: TRBJ1-4
v_gene: TRBV30
abundance: .
CDR3nt: TGTGCCTGGAAGACAGCGGCCCGGGACGAAAAACTGTTTTTT
CDR3aa: CAWKTAARDEKLFF

d_gene: .
j_gene: TRBJ2-5
v_gene: TRBV5-1
abundance: .
CDR3nt: TGCGCCAGCAGCTTGGGGCTCGGCGGGGTAGGCGAGACCCAGTACTTC
CDR3aa: CASSLGLGGVGETQYF

d_gene: .
j_gene: TRBJ1-1
v_gene: TRBV11-1
abundance: .
CDR3nt: TGTGCCAGCAGCTTTGCCATGAACACTGAAGCTTTCTTT
CDR3aa: CASSFAMNTEAFF

d_gene: .
j_gene: TRBJ1-2
v_gene: TRBV28
abundance: .
CDR3nt: TGTGCCACACTGACCGGTAACTATGGCTACACCTTC
CDR3aa: CATLTGNYGYTF

d_gene: TRBD2
j_gene: TRBJ2-3
v_gene: TRBV7-2
abundance: .
CDR3nt: TGTGCCCAGACTAGCGGTAGCACAGATACGCAGTATTTT
CDR3aa: CAQTSGSTDTQYF

d_gene: TRBD2
j_gene: TRBJ2-3
v_gene: TRBV7-3
abundance: .
CDR3nt: TGTGCCAGCAGCCGCAGACTAGCGGGAGACGGGGATACGCAGTATTTT
CDR3aa: CASSRRLAGDGDTQYF

d_gene: TRBD2
j_gene: TRBJ2-1
v_gene: TRBV18
abundance: .
CDR3nt: TGTGCCAGCTCACCGGGTAGCGGGAGGGCCAAAAACAATGAGCAGTTCTTC
CDR3aa: CASSPGSGRAKNNEQFF

d_gene: .
j_gene: TRBJ1-3
v_gene: TRBV27
abundance: .
CDR3nt: TGTGCCAGCAGTCCAACTTACTCTGGAAACACCATATATTTT
CDR3aa: CASSPTYSGNTIYF

d_gene: .
j_gene: TRBJ2-7
v_gene: TRBV6-5
abundance: .
CDR3nt: TGTGCCAGCAGTCCCGTTTGGTCCTCTTACGAGCAGTACTTC
CDR3aa: CASSPVWSSYEQYF

d_gene: .
j_gene: TRBJ2-7
v_gene: TRBV6-5
abundance: once
CDR3nt: TGTGCCAGCAGTCCCGAAATGGGGGCATACGAGCAGTACTTC
CDR3aa: CASSPEMGAYEQYF

d_gene: .
j_gene: TRBJ2-5
v_gene: TRBV7-7
abundance: .
CDR3nt: TGTGCCAGCAGCTTTGGACTGTCGTTTGAGACCCAGTACTTC
CDR3aa: CASSFGLSFETQYF

d_gene: TRBD1
j_gene: TRBJ1-1
v_gene: TRBV5-1
abundance: .
CDR3nt: TGCGCCAGCAGCTTGGGACCACAGGGGGCCACTGAAGCTTTCTTT
CDR3aa: CASSLGPQGATEAFF

d_gene: .
j_gene: TRBJ2-1
v_gene: TRBV5-1
abundance: .
CDR3nt: TGCGCCAGCAGCTTGGTTGGGAGAGAGGGCTACAATGAGCAGTTCTTC
CDR3aa: CASSLVGREGYNEQFF

d_gene: .
j_gene: TRBJ1-2
v_gene: TRBV10-2
abundance: .
CDR3nt: TGCGCCAGCAGCGTAGAACGACAGTATGGCTACACCTTC
CDR3aa: CASSVERQYGYTF

d_gene: .
j_gene: TRBJ2-2
v_gene: TRBV7-8
abundance: .
CDR3nt: TGTGCCAGCAGCCTACCCCGGAACACCGGGGAGCTGTTTTTT
CDR3aa: CASSLPRNTGELFF

d_gene: .
j_gene: TRBJ2-3
v_gene: TRBV7-2
abundance: once
CDR3nt: TGTGCCAGCAGCCTCCGGGGCGGGAGCACAGATACGCAGTATTTT
CDR3aa: CASSLRGGSTDTQYF

d_gene: .
j_gene: TRBJ1-3
v_gene: TRBV25-1
abundance: once
CDR3nt: TGTGCCAGCAGTCCGGACCGTTCCTCTGGAAACACCATATATTTT
CDR3aa: CASSPDRSSGNTIYF

d_gene: .
j_gene: TRBJ2-5
v_gene: TRBV4-2
abundance: .
CDR3nt: TGTGCCAGCAGCTGGGGTGGAGGGGGGAAAGAGACCCAGTACTTC
CDR3aa: CASSWGGGGKETQYF

d_gene: .
j_gene: TRBJ1-5
v_gene: TRBV30
abundance: few
CDR3nt: TGTGCCTGGGGTGGCAAAGGCAATCAGCCCCAGCATTTT
CDR3aa: CAWGGKGNQPQHF

d_gene: TRBD2
j_gene: TRBJ2-7
v_gene: TRBV7-2
abundance: .
CDR3nt: TGTGCCAGCAGCTTAATTAGCGGGAGAAGCTCCTACGAGCAGTACTTC
CDR3aa: CASSLISGRSSYEQYF

d_gene: TRBD2
j_gene: TRBJ2-7
v_gene: TRBV7-2
abundance: .
CDR3nt: TGTGCCAGCAGCCCCGCGGTCCTTAGGGAGGGAGAGCAGTACTTC
CDR3aa: CASSPAVLREGEQYF

d_gene: .
j_gene: TRBJ1-5
v_gene: TRBV29-1
abundance: once
CDR3nt: TGCAGCGTCGGGACTGAAAATCAGCCCCAGCATTTT
CDR3aa: CSVGTENQPQHF

d_gene: .
j_gene: TRBJ2-7
v_gene: TRBV7-9
abundance: few
CDR3nt: TGTGCCAGCAGCTTAGCCCGACTAGAATCGAGTGAGCAGTACTTC
CDR3aa: CASSLARLESSEQYF

d_gene: .
j_gene: TRBJ2-1
v_gene: TRBV5-1
abundance: .
CDR3nt: TGCGCCAGCCAATCAGGGTTGGGCTCCTACAATGAGCAGTTCTTC
CDR3aa: CASQSGLGSYNEQFF

d_gene: TRBD1
j_gene: TRBJ2-2
v_gene: TRBV19
abundance: .
CDR3nt: TGTGCCATTGGGACAGCCGCGAACACCGGGGAGCTGTTTTTT
CDR3aa: CAIGTAANTGELFF

d_gene: TRBD1
j_gene: TRBJ1-2
v_gene: TRBV7-9
abundance: .
CDR3nt: TGTGCCAGCAGCCCCGGGACAGACGATGGCTACACCTTC
CDR3aa: CASSPGTDDGYTF

d_gene: .
j_gene: TRBJ2-2
v_gene: TRBV4-2
abundance: .
CDR3nt: TGTGCCAGCAGCCAACTAGCTTCGGACACCGGGGAGCTGTTTTTT
CDR3aa: CASSQLASDTGELFF

d_gene: .
j_gene: TRBJ1-2
v_gene: TRBV2
abundance: few
CDR3nt: TGTGCCAGCAGTGCCCGGGAGGACGGCTACACCTTC
CDR3aa: CASSAREDGYTF

d_gene: .
j_gene: TRBJ2-3
v_gene: TRBV5-6
abundance: .
CDR3nt: TGTGCCAGCAGCTTGGTGATGACGGCAGATACGCAGTATTTT
CDR3aa: CASSLVMTADTQYF

d_gene: .
j_gene: TRBJ2-1
v_gene: TRBV7-3
abundance: .
CDR3nt: TGTGCCAGCAGCTCCCGGGGTATCGTGGGGCGATCCTACAATGAGCAGTTCTTC
CDR3aa: CASSSRGIVGRSYNEQFF

d_gene: TRBD1
j_gene: TRBJ2-1
v_gene: TRBV5-4
abundance: .
CDR3nt: TGTGCCAGCAGCTGGGACAGGGCAGGGAACAATGAGCAGTTCTTC
CDR3aa: CASSWDRAGNNEQFF

d_gene: .
j_gene: TRBJ1-2
v_gene: TRBV30
abundance: .
CDR3nt: TGTGCCTGGGGTGATCGGTTCGGGACACCCTATGGCTACACCTTC
CDR3aa: CAWGDRFGTPYGYTF

d_gene: .
j_gene: TRBJ2-1
v_gene: TRBV27
abundance: .
CDR3nt: TGTGCCAGCAGTTTTTGGGGTGAGCGAGACAATGAGCAGTTCTTC
CDR3aa: CASSFWGERDNEQFF

d_gene: TRBD1
j_gene: TRBJ1-2
v_gene: TRBV9
abundance: .
CDR3nt: TGTGCCAGCAGCAGGTCGGGACAGGGTGCCGTTGGAGGCTACACCTTC
CDR3aa: CASSRSGQGAVGGYTF

d_gene: .
j_gene: TRBJ2-7
v_gene: TRBV5-4
abundance: .
CDR3nt: TGTGCCAGCAGCTTGGGGTGGGGGGCCTACGAGCAGTACTTC
CDR3aa: CASSLGWGAYEQYF

d_gene: .
j_gene: TRBJ2-1
v_gene: TRBV27
abundance: .
CDR3nt: TGTGCCAGCAGTTTTCGAGCGTTAAGCTCCTACAATGAGCAGTTCTTC
CDR3aa: CASSFRALSSYNEQFF

d_gene: .
j_gene: TRBJ2-5
v_gene: TRBV7-2
abundance: few
CDR3nt: TGTGCCAGCACCTCCGAAATCAATCGGCCCGGGACCCAGTACTTC
CDR3aa: CASTSEINRPGTQYF

d_gene: TRBD1
j_gene: TRBJ2-3
v_gene: TRBV19
abundance: .
CDR3nt: TGTGCCAGTAGTATACAGGGGGCCACAGATACGCAGTATTTT
CDR3aa: CASSIQGATDTQYF